The sequence of this T cell receptor beta chain was determined in a study of vaccination and CD4 T cells after COVID-19. On the study more broadly: The authors exposed cells to overlapping spike peptides derived from SARS-CoV-2, HCoV-NL63, HCoV-OC43 and HCoV-229E.

Germline V gives CDR1 DFQATT, CDR2 SNEGSKA (reference sequence). Trimming pared 0 bases from V and 1 base from J, leaving 7 bases between. This CDR3 comprises 14 residues. Treatment given: approximately nine-day PBMC culture with coronavirus spike peptide pools or control peptides (ViraFEST assay). The Oncomine TCR Beta short-read assay generated sequence data from the DNA of cultured CD4+ T cells. Each CDR3 protein is one row after TCRdb ran MiXCR on the PCR reads. The sample yields about 18,000 distinct CDR3 sequences, over 50% seen once. This clonotype was seen once. What it binds is unknown. The J gene is TRBJ2-1, the V gene TRBV20-1; D is ambiguous. This sequence originates from a human donor who had recovered from COVID-19. Sequenced material: CD4+ T cells from blood, cultured in vitro, taken before SARS-CoV-2 vaccination. The CDR3: CSARDLNSYNEQFF. The CDR3 coding sequence is TGCAGTGCTAGAGATCTTAATTCCTACAATGAGCAGTTCTTC.